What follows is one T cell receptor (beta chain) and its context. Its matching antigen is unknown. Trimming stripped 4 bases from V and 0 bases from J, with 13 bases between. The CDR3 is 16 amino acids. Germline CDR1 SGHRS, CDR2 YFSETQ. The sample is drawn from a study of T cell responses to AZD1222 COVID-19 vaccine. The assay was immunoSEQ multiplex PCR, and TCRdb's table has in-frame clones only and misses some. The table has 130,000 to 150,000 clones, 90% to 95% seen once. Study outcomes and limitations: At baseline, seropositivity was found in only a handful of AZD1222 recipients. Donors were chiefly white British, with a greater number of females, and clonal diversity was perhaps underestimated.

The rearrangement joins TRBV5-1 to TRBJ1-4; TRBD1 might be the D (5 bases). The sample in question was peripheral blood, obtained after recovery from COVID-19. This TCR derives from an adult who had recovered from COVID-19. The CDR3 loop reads CASSLQGTATNEKLFF. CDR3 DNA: TGCGCCAGCAGCCTGCAGGGAACTGCAACTAATGAAAAACTGTTTTTT.